The 20 T cell receptor beta chains reported below all come from one sample, sequenced in a study of identical twins. TCRdb processed the 5' RACE reads anew with MiXCR; each CDR3 protein has one entry. The sample contains approximately 140,000 distinct CDR3 sequences, under 4.5% of which appear only once. Sequenced material: memory T cells sorted from blood. The receptors were sampled from a man between 18 and 29 years old in good health.

This clonotype was seen at least ten times. CDR3 nucleotides: TGTGCCAGCAGCCGGACGAGGACCTCCTACAATGAGCAGTTCTTC. It encodes CASSRTRTSYNEQFF. J is TRBJ2-1 and V is TRBV7-8; D is uncertain. The germline gives CDR1 SGHVS, CDR2 FQNEAQ. Trimming took 5 bases from V and 0 from J, leaving 11 bases between them. The CDR3 is 15 residues long.

There are many counts of this clonotype. The chain carries TRBV12-3 or TRBV12-4 and TRBJ1-4, with unresolved D. This CDR3 spans 16 amino acids. Trimming left V 4 bases short and J 8 bases short, with 20 bases between. Here the CDR3 reads CASSSRDNLGREKLFF. The CDR3 DNA follows: TGTGCCAGCAGTTCCCGAGACAATCTAGGGCGAGAAAAACTGTTTTTT.

In regard to this clonotype: The CDR3 does not end in the conserved phenylalanine or tryptophan, so this is likely a read error. The CDR3 here is CASSPGTTALYNEQFS. The CDR3, as DNA: TGTGCCAGCTCACCCGGTACGACAGCACTCTACAATGAGCAGTTCTCC. This chain uses TRBV18 with TRBJ2-1, with D possibly matching TRBD1 (5 bases). Germline V gives CDR1 KGHSH, CDR2 LQKENI. This CDR3 comprises 16 residues. Trimming left V 3 bases short and J 3 bases short, with 15 bases between.

This clonotype was seen many times. The rearrangement uses TRBV12-3 or TRBV12-4 and TRBJ2-7; 7 bases match TRBD2. V was clipped by 3 bases and J by 6 bases; unmatched bases: 11. This CDR3 contains 15 residues. The CDR3 here is CASSFKAGDYAEQYF. The CDR3 DNA is TGTGCCAGCAGTTTTAAGGCGGGAGATTACGCCGAGCAGTACTTC.

This clonotype was counted ten times or more. This chain uses TRBV28 with TRBJ2-7; D perhaps matches TRBD2 (5 bases). V was cut by 7 bases and J by 4 bases, with 17 bases left in between. CDR1 and CDR2 (germline): MDHEN, SYDVKM. The CDR3 length is 14 residues. The CDR3: CASITPRVPYEQYF. Written as DNA, the CDR3 is TGTGCCAGCATCACGCCGAGGGTGCCATACGAGCAGTACTTC.

This clonotype was detected many times. The CDR3 here is CASRTGGYNEQFF. As DNA, the CDR3 is TGTGCCAGCCGAACGGGGGGCTACAATGAGCAGTTCTTC. The V gene is TRBV6-1, the J gene TRBJ2-1, with 7 bases fitting TRBD2. The CDR3 is 13 amino acids. Germline V CDR1 and CDR2: MNHNS, SASEGT. Trimming removed 8 bases from V and 3 bases from J; junction bases left unmatched: 4.

This clonotype has ten or more counts. The genes are TRBV12-3 or TRBV12-4 and TRBJ2-3; a weak D match, TRBD2 (6 bases). The CDR3 totals 14 residues. The V end was cut by 3 bases, the J end by 2 bases, with 9 bases between. The DNA of the CDR3 is TGTGCCAGCAGTTTCGGGGGATACACAGATACGCAGTATTTT. Translating it yields CASSFGGYTDTQYF.

This clonotype showed up many times. The rearrangement uses TRBV5-1 and TRBJ2-7; 9 bases fit TRBD2. J was trimmed by 7 bases and V by 4 bases; bases with no gene match: 6. Germline CDR1 and CDR2: SGHRS and YFSETQ. CDR3 size: 13 residues. The CDR3 DNA reads as TGCGCCAGCAGCGACCTTGCGGGAGGGGAGCAGTACGTC. This translates into CASSDLAGGEQYV.

At least ten counts were recorded for this clonotype. The J gene is TRBJ1-5, the V gene TRBV20-1, with D unresolved. V dropped 2 bases and J dropped 4 bases, with 12 bases sitting between them. This CDR3 has 14 residues. In germline, CDR1 is DFQATT, CDR2 SNEGSKA (reference sequence). CDR3 nucleotides: TGCAGTGCTAGAACCCACCAGAAAAATCAGCCCCAGCATTTT. This gives the protein CSARTHQKNQPQHF.

Only a few counts were recorded for this clonotype. CDR3 nucleotides: TGTGCCAGTAGTACTCCCCTCTCCGACGGGCGGTCTTTGGGCTCTAGCACAGATACGCAGTATTTT. Amino acid sequence: CASSTPLSDGRSLGSSTDTQYF. The chain has TRBV19 and TRBJ2-3; the D is unclear. The CDR3 consists of 22 residues. The germline gives CDR1 LNHDA, CDR2 SQIVND (reference sequence). V was cut by 4 bases and J by 0 bases, with 32 bases left in between.

Points on this clonotype: The CDR3 carries no conserved terminal phenylalanine or tryptophan, so it likely arises from a read error. The limits of the CDR3 on the DNA are not certain, so only TCRdb's listed CDR3 is given. The chain is built from TRBV28 and TRBJ2-1; the DNA was not used to check the table's D call, TRBD2. CDR1 and CDR2 from the germline V gene are MDHEN and SYDVKM. The CDR3 extends over 15 residues, inclusive of both ends. CDR3 residues: CASSSLSEVSGGPVY.

This clonotype was picked up many times. The genes are TRBV9 and TRBJ1-2; 7 bases agree with TRBD1. V was clipped by 1 base and J by 7 bases; unmatched bases: 10. The CDR3 has 15 amino acids. Germline CDR1 reads SGDLS; CDR2 reads YYNGEE. The CDR3 here is CASSVIGGTAGGYTF. CDR3 nucleotide sequence: TGTGCCAGCAGCGTAATAGGGGGGACAGCCGGTGGCTACACCTTC.

This clonotype was observed at least ten times. J is TRBJ1-5 and V is TRBV18, with 9 bases fitting TRBD1. The trim removed 3 bases at V and 8 bases at J, leaving 8 bases unmatched. The CDR3 totals 15 residues. Per germline, CDR1 KGHSH and CDR2 LQKENI. The CDR3 DNA is TGTGCCAGCTCACCCCGGGACAGGGTAATGGAGCCCCAGCATTTT. Residues: CASSPRDRVMEPQHF.

This clonotype was detected many times. V gene TRBV18 combines with J gene TRBJ2-5; D not certain. This CDR3 spans 13 amino acids. Germline values: CDR1 KGHSH, CDR2 LQKENI. V was clipped by 3 bases and J by 11 bases, with 16 bases between them. The CDR3 DNA reads TGTGCCAGCTCACCCTCGGCACGAGGTTTACAGTACTTC. As protein: CASSPSARGLQYF.

This clonotype was recorded many times. The CDR3 nucleotides read TGTGCCAGCATCAGTGGGGGGAACACTGAAGCTTTCTTT. Translating gives CASISGGNTEAFF. The chain combines TRBV6-6 with TRBJ1-1, with a tentative D call TRBD1 (5 bases). CDR1 and CDR2 (germline): MNHNY, SVGAGI (reference sequence). The CDR3 has 13 residues. V gave up 7 bases and J gave up 1 base, with 10 bases separating them.

Many counts were recorded for this clonotype. V and J are TRBV9 and TRBJ2-6, with a possible D match to TRBD2 (5 bases). The V end lost 1 base, the J end lost 2 bases, and 7 bases lay between the germline ends. Germline-derived CDR1 and CDR2 are SGDLS and YYNGEE. The CDR3 extends over 15 amino acids. The CDR3 DNA sequence: TGTGCCAGCAGCGTATGGGGAGCTGGGGCCAACGTCCTGACTTTC. This codes for CASSVWGAGANVLTF.

This clonotype was seen at least ten times. The chain uses TRBV12-3 or TRBV12-4 and TRBJ1-1; TRBD1 might be the D (6 bases). V was clipped by 3 bases and J by 0 bases, with 8 bases between them. The CDR3 contains 14 residues. This CDR3 is CASSLGGLNTEAFF. The CDR3 nucleotides are TGTGCCAGCAGTTTGGGGGGCTTGAACACTGAAGCTTTCTTT.

Many counts were recorded for this clonotype. The V and J genes are TRBV5-1 and TRBJ2-5, with D possibly called TRBD1 or TRBD2 (6 bases each). Germline assignment: CDR1 SGHRS and CDR2 YFSETQ. The CDR3 contains 15 residues. The V end lost 6 bases, the J end lost 1 base, and 16 bases lay between the germline ends. As DNA, the CDR3 is TGCGCCAGCACCCAGGAGGGACAATTCCAAGAGACCCAGTACTTC. Translation: CASTQEGQFQETQYF.

This clonotype has a count of ten or more. The rearrangement uses TRBV6-5 and TRBJ2-5, with TRBD2 identical over 12 bases. Looked up from germline, CDR1 is MNHEY and CDR2 is SVGAGI. V lost 5 bases and J lost 7; bases outside the gene matches: 17. The CDR3 covers 18 residues. CDR3 nucleotide sequence: TGTGCCAGCAGTCGCTGGACTAGCGGGACATCAAGCGACGGGACCCAGTACTTC. Translating gives CASSRWTSGTSSDGTQYF.

The sample holds many counts of this clonotype. The chain couples TRBV7-2 to TRBJ1-6, with D unresolved. CDR3 size: 14 residues. Looked up from germline, CDR1 is SGHTA and CDR2 is FQGNSA. V gave up 3 bases and J gave up 14 bases, with 17 bases separating them. The CDR3 region has the DNA TGTGCCAGCAGCTTTGGGCCCGGCTCCGGAGCCCTCCACTTT. It encodes CASSFGPGSGALHF.